This T cell receptor (beta chain) was identified during a study of cytomegalovirus exposure and HLA in healthy donors. As regards this clone: Its cognate antigen is unknown.

J was trimmed by 3 bases and V by 4 bases; bases with no gene match: 11. This CDR3 region has 18 residues. CDR1 is SGHRS, CDR2 YFSETQ, per germline. Only in-frame clones appear in the TCRdb table, and some are missing; sequencing was by immunoSEQ multiplex PCR. The sample records 200,000 or so clones, around 90% being singletons. The study's findings and limits: According to a subsequent analysis, TCR clusters identified in the first cohort showed a tendency to co-occur across the roughly 120 validation repertoires.

This chain uses TRBV5-1 with TRBJ2-1; 12 bases agree with TRBD2. The sequence was obtained from a woman aged 18-29 years in good health and CMV-seronegative. Sequenced sample: PBMCs. DNA of the CDR3: TGCGCCAGCAGCGCCTTGACTAGCGGGAGAGGAATCTACAATGAGCAGTTCTTC. This codes for CASSALTSGRGIYNEQFF.